A selection of T cell receptor beta chains follows, all from one sample in a study of identical twins. TCRdb recomputed calls from the 5' RACE reads with MiXCR, one row per CDR3 protein. The table has some 250,000 distinct CDR3 sequences, roughly 13% seen once. These data were also filed under a second study, of yellow fever vaccine responses in identical twins.

What was sequenced was memory (CD45RO+) T cells sorted from blood. Source of these receptors: a woman younger than 35 in good health. Each CDR3 is given with its conserved first and last residue. Fields, in order: D gene, clone size, V gene, J gene, CDR3 protein, CDR3 DNA. D genes are given only for firm matches. Rows give clone size only sometimes, using once, few, many, or a class for an expanded clone.

d_call: TRBD1; clone_size: few; v_call: TRBV11-2; j_call: TRBJ2-7; cdr3_aa: CASSWTGSSYEQYF; cdr3_nt: TGTGCCAGCAGCTGGACAGGAAGCTCCTACGAGCAGTACTTC
d_call: TRBD1; clone_size: many; v_call: TRBV20-1; j_call: TRBJ2-1; cdr3_aa: CSAPGTGDYNEQFF; cdr3_nt: TGCAGTGCTCCCGGGACAGGGGATTACAATGAGCAGTTCTTC
d_call: .; clone_size: .; v_call: TRBV15; j_call: TRBJ2-5; cdr3_aa: CATSRATGMGETQYF; cdr3_nt: TGTGCCACCAGCAGGGCAACAGGGATGGGAGAGACCCAGTACTTC
d_call: TRBD1; clone_size: few; v_call: TRBV19; j_call: TRBJ2-7; cdr3_aa: CASSIEGQGVYEQYF; cdr3_nt: TGTGCCAGTAGTATCGAGGGACAGGGGGTATACGAGCAGTACTTC
d_call: TRBD1; clone_size: many; v_call: TRBV29-1; j_call: TRBJ1-2; cdr3_aa: CSVGPGTEYGYTF; cdr3_nt: TGCAGCGTTGGGCCGGGGACAGAATATGGCTACACCTTC
d_call: .; clone_size: .; v_call: TRBV7-2; j_call: TRBJ2-6; cdr3_aa: CASSATGTNSGANVLTF; cdr3_nt: TGTGCCAGCAGCGCCACCGGGACAAACTCTGGGGCCAACGTCCTGACTTTC
d_call: .; clone_size: few; v_call: TRBV20-1; j_call: TRBJ2-3; cdr3_aa: CSASVGRADTQYF; cdr3_nt: TGCAGTGCTAGCGTCGGGCGGGCAGATACGCAGTATTTT
d_call: .; clone_size: few; v_call: TRBV29-1; j_call: TRBJ2-5; cdr3_aa: CSVAIETQYF; cdr3_nt: TGCAGCGTTGCAATTGAAACCCAGTACTTC
d_call: .; clone_size: .; v_call: TRBV30; j_call: TRBJ2-1; cdr3_aa: CAWGGQTNEQFF; cdr3_nt: TGTGCCTGGGGAGGACAGACGAATGAGCAGTTCTTC
d_call: TRBD1; clone_size: .; v_call: TRBV3-1; j_call: TRBJ1-1; cdr3_aa: CASNPGQGTTEAFF; cdr3_nt: TGTGCCAGCAACCCGGGACAGGGGACCACTGAAGCTTTCTTT
d_call: TRBD2; clone_size: many; v_call: TRBV4-3; j_call: TRBJ2-3; cdr3_aa: CASSQGLAGGGDTQYF; cdr3_nt: TGCGCCAGCAGCCAAGGGCTAGCGGGAGGGGGAGATACGCAGTATTTT
d_call: TRBD1; clone_size: once; v_call: TRBV20-1; j_call: TRBJ1-6; cdr3_aa: CSARIQGASSPLHF; cdr3_nt: TGCAGTGCTAGAATCCAGGGGGCGAGTTCACCCCTCCACTTT
d_call: .; clone_size: few; v_call: TRBV6-6; j_call: TRBJ2-1; cdr3_aa: CASRPGKVGEQFF; cdr3_nt: TGTGCCAGCAGACCCGGCAAGGTGGGTGAGCAGTTCTTC
d_call: .; clone_size: many; v_call: TRBV7-9; j_call: TRBJ1-2; cdr3_aa: CASSLGQLYGYTF; cdr3_nt: TGTGCCAGCAGCCTAGGACAGCTGTATGGCTACACCTTC
d_call: .; clone_size: .; v_call: TRBV3-1; j_call: TRBJ2-5; cdr3_aa: CASSQDRRGQETQYF; cdr3_nt: TGTGCCAGCAGCCAAGATCGAAGGGGGCAAGAGACCCAGTACTTC
d_call: TRBD2; clone_size: .; v_call: TRBV7-9; j_call: TRBJ2-1; cdr3_aa: CASSPPGTSGYNEQFF; cdr3_nt: TGTGCCAGCAGCCCTCCAGGGACTAGCGGCTACAATGAGCAGTTCTTC
d_call: TRBD1; clone_size: few; v_call: TRBV7-2; j_call: TRBJ2-1; cdr3_aa: CASSLAPDRESIF; cdr3_nt: TGTGCCAGCAGCTTAGCACCGGACAGGGAGAGCATCTTC
d_call: TRBD2; clone_size: few; v_call: TRBV5-1; j_call: TRBJ2-5; cdr3_aa: CASSLGGLAEETQYF; cdr3_nt: TGCGCCAGCAGCTTGGGGGGACTAGCGGAAGAGACCCAGTACTTC
d_call: TRBD1; clone_size: .; v_call: TRBV20-1; j_call: TRBJ2-5; cdr3_aa: CSARAGTGGEETQYF; cdr3_nt: TGCAGTGCTAGAGCCGGGACAGGGGGCGAAGAGACCCAGTACTTC
d_call: .; clone_size: few; v_call: TRBV2; j_call: TRBJ2-5; cdr3_aa: CAGAGQGQGTQYF; cdr3_nt: TGTGCAGGAGCCGGGCAGGGGCAAGGGACCCAGTACTTC
d_call: .; clone_size: few; v_call: TRBV20-1; j_call: TRBJ2-7; cdr3_aa: CSAPTSRDLSYEQYF; cdr3_nt: TGCAGTGCCCCGACATCACGAGACCTCTCCTACGAGCAGTACTTC
d_call: .; clone_size: .; v_call: TRBV5-5; j_call: TRBJ1-2; cdr3_aa: CASSQAGFSILGGYTF; cdr3_nt: TGTGCCAGCAGTCAGGCGGGATTCAGCATATTGGGTGGCTACACCTTC
d_call: TRBD2; clone_size: few; v_call: TRBV10-3; j_call: TRBJ2-6; cdr3_aa: CAISGGGGGPSGANVLTF; cdr3_nt: TGTGCCATCAGTGGGGGGGGTGGAGGTCCCTCTGGGGCCAACGTCCTGACTTTC
d_call: .; clone_size: .; v_call: TRBV6-1; j_call: TRBJ2-1; cdr3_aa: CASSEYLQASVQFF; cdr3_nt: TGTGCCAGCAGTGAATATCTTCAGGCCTCCGTACAGTTCTTC
d_call: .; clone_size: .; v_call: TRBV14; j_call: TRBJ2-4; cdr3_aa: CASSQSPSVAKNIQYF; cdr3_nt: TGTGCCAGCAGCCAAAGCCCCAGCGTAGCCAAAAACATTCAGTACTTC
d_call: TRBD2; clone_size: many; v_call: TRBV24-1; j_call: TRBJ2-1; cdr3_aa: CATSESGLAKNEQFF; cdr3_nt: TGTGCCACCAGTGAATCGGGACTAGCGAAGAATGAGCAGTTCTTC
d_call: TRBD2; clone_size: .; v_call: TRBV6-2/TRBV6-3; j_call: TRBJ2-1; cdr3_aa: CASCLAGGPSEQFF; cdr3_nt: TGTGCCAGCTGTCTAGCGGGAGGGCCAAGTGAGCAGTTCTTC
d_call: .; clone_size: few; v_call: TRBV4-3; j_call: TRBJ2-5; cdr3_aa: CASSPDTRTQYF; cdr3_nt: TGCGCCAGCAGCCCCGACACCAGGACCCAGTACTTC
d_call: .; clone_size: few; v_call: TRBV3-1; j_call: TRBJ2-7; cdr3_aa: CASSQDPGSGEQYF; cdr3_nt: TGTGCCAGCAGCCAAGATCCGGGGAGCGGCGAGCAGTACTTC
d_call: TRBD1; clone_size: .; v_call: TRBV18; j_call: TRBJ2-5; cdr3_aa: CASSPGQGAIEYF; cdr3_nt: TGTGCCAGCTCACCTGGACAGGGGGCGATCGAATACTTC
d_call: .; clone_size: .; v_call: TRBV7-2; j_call: TRBJ1-1; cdr3_aa: CASSLRIGGTEAFF; cdr3_nt: TGTGCCAGCAGCTTAAGGATTGGGGGTACTGAAGCTTTCTTT